This T cell receptor (beta chain) was retrieved from a study of beta chain features in type 1 diabetes. The study, taken as a whole, reports: A pattern of fewer insertions and more deletions at VDJ junctions was seen in type 1 diabetes patients.

Stem cell-like memory, regulatory, central memory and naive CD4+ cells were sorted via CD45RO/CCR7/CD25/CD127/CD95/CD27. The entirety of the isolated RNA underwent reverse transcription, so expressed TCRB transcripts were sequenced. Sequenced by immunoSEQ multiplex PCR; TCRdb stores in-frame clones only, minus some. The table has roughly 380,000 clones, about 18% seen once. CDR1 and CDR2 (germline): SGHNT, YYREEE (reference sequence). This CDR3 is 15 amino acids long. As concerns this clone: Its target is not known. The junction departs from germline at one end; a sequencing error may be responsible.

Sequenced material: naive CD4+ T cells from blood. The chain employs TRBV5-4 and TRBJ2-3, with 8 bases matching TRBD1. This sequence was found in a woman aged 18-29 years in good health. CDR3 sequence reads: CASSARLGGTGTQYF. The DNA for the CDR3 is TGTGCCAGCAGCGCCCGGTTAGGGGGGACAGGTACGCAGTATTTT. Together with reference TRBV5-4 and TRBJ2-3, the CDR3 gives the full variable domain: ETGVTQSPTHLIKTRGQQVTLRCSSQSGHNTVSWYQQALGQGPQFIFQYYREEENGRGNFPPRFSGLQFPNYSSELNVNALELDDSALYLCASSARLGGTGTQYFGPGTRLTVL.